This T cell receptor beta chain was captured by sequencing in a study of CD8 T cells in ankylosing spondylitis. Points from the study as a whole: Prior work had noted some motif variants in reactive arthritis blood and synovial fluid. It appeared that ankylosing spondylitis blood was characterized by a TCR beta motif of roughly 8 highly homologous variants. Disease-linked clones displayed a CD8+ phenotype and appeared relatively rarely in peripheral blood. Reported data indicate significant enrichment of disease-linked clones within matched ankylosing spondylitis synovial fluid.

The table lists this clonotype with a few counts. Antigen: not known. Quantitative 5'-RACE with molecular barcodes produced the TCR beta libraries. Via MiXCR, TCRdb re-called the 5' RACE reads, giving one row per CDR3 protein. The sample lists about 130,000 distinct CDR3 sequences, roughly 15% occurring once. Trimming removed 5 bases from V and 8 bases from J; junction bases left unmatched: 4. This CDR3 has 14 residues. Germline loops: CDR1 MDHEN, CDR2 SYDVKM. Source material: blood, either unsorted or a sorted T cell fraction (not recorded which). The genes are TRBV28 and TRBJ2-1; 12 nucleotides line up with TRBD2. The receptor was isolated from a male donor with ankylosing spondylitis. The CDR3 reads CASSGLAGQYEQFF. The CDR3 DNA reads TGTGCCAGCAGTGGACTAGCGGGGCAATATGAGCAGTTCTTC.